This T cell receptor (beta chain) stems from a study of blood T cells in healthy people across ages. For this clonotype: Its antigen is not identified.

This CDR3 has 13 residues. A second PCR of 7 to 11 cycles used a sample-barcoded 5' primer and a J-beta primer mix. Via MiXCR, TCRdb re-called the 5' RACE reads, giving one row per CDR3 protein. The data hold some 940,000 distinct CDR3 sequences, with 25% to 35% observed a single time. Total RNA amounts of at least 6 micrograms were extracted per sample. Whole-study results and caveats: Older individuals had lower TCR beta diversity per million T cells (the decline was roughly linear).

These data were also filed under a second study, of T cells of mothers and their children.

This TCR derives from a woman in her thirties or forties in good health. Sequences were obtained from blood. This chain uses TRBV21-1 with TRBJ2-2; the table names TRBD1, a call not compared with the DNA. TRBV21-1 is recorded as a pseudogene. The CDR3 DNA is TGTGCCAGCAGCGGTCACAGGGATGGGGAGCTGTTTTTT. Translated, it gives CASSGHRDGELFF.